This T cell receptor beta chain came from a study of control samples from healthy donors and cancer patients. Assay used: immunoSEQ multiplex PCR; TCRdb lists only in-frame clones, some missing. The sample lists 110,000 or so clones, approximately 83% occurring once. With V trimmed by 5 bases and J by 6 bases, 13 bases remained unmatched. CDR1 is SGHTA, CDR2 FQGNSA, per germline. This CDR3 spans 16 amino acids. The sequence derives from a woman aged 50 to 65 in good health. The material sequenced was blood. This chain connects TRBV7-2 to TRBJ1-5; 7 bases line up with TRBD1. CDR3 sequence (DNA): TGTGCCAGCAGCCCTTCCGCAGGGGGGCAGGGTCAGCCCCAGCATTTT. Its protein product is CASSPSAGGQGQPQHF.